Each of the 19 T cell receptor beta chains below was sequenced from the same sample in a study of T cell responses to AZD1222 COVID-19 vaccine. Clones were read by immunoSEQ multiplex PCR, and TCRdb kept only the in-frame ones, dropping some. In the table there are 180,000 or so clones, approximately 90% of which are singletons. The sample here was peripheral blood, taken 28 days after the second AZD1222 dose. The receptors were sampled from an adult who received the AZD1222 COVID-19 vaccine.

The chain combines TRBV4-3 with TRBJ2-7; D not resolved. Per the germline V gene, CDR1 is LGHNA and CDR2 is YSLEER. The CDR3 is 15 residues long. Trimming shortened V by 4 bases and J by 3 bases, and 16 bases separated the two germline ends. CDR3 DNA sequence: TGCGCCAGCAGCCCTTCAGTCGGTACCAACTACGAGCAGTACTTC. It translates to CASSPSVGTNYEQYF.

This chain links TRBV7-6 with TRBJ2-7; TRBD1 might be the D (5 bases). The V gene's germline CDR1 is SGHVS and CDR2 FNYEAQ. With 3 bases removed from V and 3 bases from J, the gap between germline ends came to 9 bases. The CDR3 runs to 13 residues. The CDR3 nucleotides read TGTGCCAGCAGCTTGGAACAGGACTACGAGCAGTACTTC. The encoded protein is CASSLEQDYEQYF.

This chain uses TRBV7-2 with TRBJ1-2; TRBD1 matches 7 bases. Germline V gene lookup returns CDR1 SGHTA and CDR2 FQGNSA. This CDR3 spans 16 amino acids. Trimming at V came to 5 bases and at J to 2 bases, leaving 11 bases not matched to a gene. This CDR3 is CASSPSMRGRNYGYTF. As DNA, the CDR3 is TGTGCCAGCAGCCCTAGTATGAGGGGGCGAAACTATGGCTACACCTTC.

The V and J genes are TRBV6-2 or TRBV6-3 and TRBJ1-4; D gene unclear. Trimming shortened V by 5 bases and J by 9 bases, and 19 bases separated the two germline ends. From germline, CDR1 is MNHEY and CDR2 SVGEGT. The CDR3 is made up of 15 amino acids. The CDR3 loop is CASSAGRISSQKLFF. The CDR3 DNA sequence: TGTGCCAGCAGTGCCGGGCGGATCTCAAGTCAAAAACTGTTTTTT.

This clone was observed a single time. The chain combines TRBV2 with TRBJ1-4, with D possibly TRBD1 on 5 matching bases. Germline CDR1 is SNHLY and CDR2 is FYNNEI. V was cut by 6 bases and J by 7 bases, with 15 bases left in between. The CDR3 runs to 14 residues. CDR3 sequence: CASSATAWGEKLFF. The CDR3 nucleotides read TGTGCCAGCAGCGCGACAGCGTGGGGTGAAAAACTGTTTTTT.

This chain links TRBV2 with TRBJ2-7, with 10 positions matching TRBD1. V gave up 6 bases and J gave up 7 bases; unmatched junction bases: 6. Germline assignment: CDR1 SNHLY and CDR2 FYNNEI. CDR3 length: 13 amino acids. CDR3 amino acids: CASSRQGAGEQYF. For the CDR3, the DNA is TGTGCCAGCAGCCGACAGGGGGCGGGGGAGCAGTACTTC.

V and J are TRBV30 and TRBJ1-4; D is undetermined. V was pared by 3 bases and J by 8 bases, with 16 bases between. The CDR3 sequence is 14 residues long. Germline V gene lookup returns CDR1 GTSNPN and CDR2 SVGIG (reference sequence). This CDR3 reads CAWRTQPRGEKLFF. As DNA, the CDR3 is TGTGCCTGGAGGACCCAACCGAGAGGGGAAAAACTGTTTTTT. The variable domain in full, with the rest retrieved from reference TRBV30 and TRBJ1-4, is SQTIHQWPATLVQPVGSPLSLECTVEGTSNPNLYWYRQAAGRGLQLLFYSVGIGQISSEVPQNLSASRPQDRQFILSSKKLLLSDSGFYLCAWRTQPRGEKLFFGSGTQLSVL.

Only one count was recorded for this clone. The rearrangement uses TRBV7-6 and TRBJ1-3; 10 bases line up with TRBD1. Germline V gene sequence: CDR1 SGHVS, CDR2 FNYEAQ. Germline trimming cut 5 bases from V and 0 bases from J; bases unmatched to any gene: 10. The CDR3 loop spans 18 amino acids. CDR3 region: CASSPRDRGPSSGNTIYF. The CDR3, as DNA: TGTGCCAGCAGCCCCCGGGACAGGGGCCCTAGCTCTGGAAACACCATATATTTT.

The J gene is TRBJ1-2, the V gene TRBV6-5; TRBD1 agrees at 8 bases. V lost 6 bases, J lost 5 bases, and 5 bases stayed unmatched. The CDR3 runs 13 residues. Germline V gene data show CDR1 as MNHEY and CDR2 as SVGAGI. The CDR3 sequence is CASRKDRVYGYTF. The DNA for the CDR3 is TGTGCCAGCAGAAAGGACAGGGTGTATGGCTACACCTTC.

CDR3 region: CASTLDRTNTEAFF. The CDR3 region has the DNA TGTGCCAGCACCTTGGACAGGACCAACACTGAAGCTTTCTTT. This chain links TRBV6-6 with TRBJ1-1; 7 bases agree with TRBD1. This CDR3 region has 14 residues. J was trimmed by 2 bases and V by 7 bases; bases with no gene match: 7. Germline V gene sequence: CDR1 MNHNY, CDR2 SVGAGI (reference sequence).

V gene TRBV27 combines with J gene TRBJ2-7, with 9 bases aligning to TRBD1. The CDR3 contains 13 residues. The germline gives CDR1 MNHEY, CDR2 SMNVEV (reference sequence). The V and J ends lost 6 bases and 3 bases, in that order; junction bases with no gene match: 3. The CDR3 DNA reads TGTGCCAGCAGGAGGGGACAGGGCTACGAGCAGTACTTC. Translating it yields CASRRGQGYEQYF.

The chain recombines TRBV15 with TRBJ1-2; a weak D match, TRBD1 (5 bases). Germline-derived CDR1 and CDR2 are LNHNV and YYDKDF (reference sequence). V was cut by 1 base and J by 8 bases, with 14 bases left in between. CDR3 length: 14 amino acids. In DNA form, the CDR3 reads TGTGCCACCAGCAGAGGTACAGGCGGTGGGGGCTACACCTTC. This codes for CATSRGTGGGGYTF.

The chain uses TRBV6-5 and TRBJ1-1; 7 bases are a match to TRBD1. The CDR3 length is 15 residues. The germline CDR1 and CDR2 sequences are MNHEY and SVGAGI. V shed 8 bases and J 0 bases; nucleotides not matched to a gene: 9. The CDR3 is CASLRTDRLNTEAFF. CDR3 nucleotide sequence: TGTGCCAGCCTACGCACGGACAGGCTGAACACTGAAGCTTTCTTT.

The V call is TRBV9, the J call TRBJ1-1; D unclear. CDR3 length: 13 residues. Germline V lookup: CDR1 SGDLS, CDR2 YYNGEE. V was shortened by 3 bases and J by 1 base, with 7 bases between the two germline ends. CDR3 nucleotides: TGTGCCAGCAGCGCCGGGAGGAACACTGAAGCTTTCTTT. This sequence encodes CASSAGRNTEAFF.

This clone appeared once. The chain is built from TRBV2 and TRBJ2-2; D gene ambiguous. Trimming stripped 0 bases from V and 3 bases from J, with 5 bases between. This CDR3 contains 14 residues. Germline CDR1 and CDR2: SNHLY and FYNNEI. CDR3 residues: CASSEAGYTGELFF. The DNA for the CDR3 is TGTGCCAGCAGTGAAGCAGGGTACACCGGGGAGCTGTTTTTT.

The chain combines TRBV6-5 with TRBJ2-7; D not certain. CDR3 length: 11 residues. Trimming stripped 7 bases from V and 1 base from J, with 5 bases between. Per the germline V gene, CDR1 is MNHEY and CDR2 is SVGAGI. The CDR3 spells CASTRSYEQYF. DNA for the CDR3: TGTGCCAGCACGAGATCCTACGAGCAGTACTTC.

The CDR3 sequence: CASSLGSLSGNTIYF. CDR3 bases: TGTGCCAGCAGCTTAGGGTCGCTCTCTGGAAACACCATATATTTT. The J gene is TRBJ1-3, the V gene TRBV5-6, with D unresolved. CDR1 SGHDT and CDR2 YYEEEE come from the germline V gene. This CDR3 is 15 amino acids long. The germline V and J ends were trimmed by 2 bases and 0 bases, with 9 bases remaining between them.

V and J are TRBV7-9 and TRBJ1-1; 7 bases fit TRBD1. This CDR3 contains 14 residues. CDR1 SEHNR and CDR2 FQNEAQ come from the germline V gene (reference sequence). Losses at the gene ends were 6 bases for V and 1 base for J; bases not matched to a gene: 5. CDR3 nucleotide sequence: TGTGCCAGCAGGAGGGACAGCCCGAACACTGAAGCTTTCTTT. Protein product: CASRRDSPNTEAFF.

The DNA for the CDR3 is TGCGCCAGCAGTTCCCGGACAGGGCGCACCGCCTATGGCTACACCTTC. It specifies CASSSRTGRTAYGYTF. V is TRBV5-1 and J is TRBJ1-2; 8 positions match TRBD1. Germline CDR1 and CDR2: SGHRS and YFSETQ. Trimming cost V 5 bases and J 4 bases; bases outside gene matches: 13. The CDR3 runs to 16 residues.